This record covers a single T cell receptor (beta chain). Germline V CDR1 and CDR2: ENHRY, SYGVKD. This CDR3 spans 14 amino acids. With 6 bases clipped from V and 5 bases from J, the junction kept 4 bases outside the gene matches. These data come from a study of beta chain features in type 1 diabetes. Expressed TCRB transcripts were sequenced because the isolated RNA had all been reverse transcribed beforehand. Repertoires were generated with immunoSEQ multiplex PCR, while TCRdb's copy carries only in-frame clones and drops some. The data hold 150,000 to 180,000 clones, with around 10% observed a single time.

Sequencing used central memory CD4+ T cells from blood. V usage is TRBV10-3 and J usage is TRBJ1-6; 7 bases line up with TRBD1. The TCR was taken from a man aged 18-30 years in good health. In nucleotides, the CDR3 is TGTGCCATCAGGGGGACAGTGAATAATTCACCCCTCCACTTT. It specifies CAIRGTVNNSPLHF.